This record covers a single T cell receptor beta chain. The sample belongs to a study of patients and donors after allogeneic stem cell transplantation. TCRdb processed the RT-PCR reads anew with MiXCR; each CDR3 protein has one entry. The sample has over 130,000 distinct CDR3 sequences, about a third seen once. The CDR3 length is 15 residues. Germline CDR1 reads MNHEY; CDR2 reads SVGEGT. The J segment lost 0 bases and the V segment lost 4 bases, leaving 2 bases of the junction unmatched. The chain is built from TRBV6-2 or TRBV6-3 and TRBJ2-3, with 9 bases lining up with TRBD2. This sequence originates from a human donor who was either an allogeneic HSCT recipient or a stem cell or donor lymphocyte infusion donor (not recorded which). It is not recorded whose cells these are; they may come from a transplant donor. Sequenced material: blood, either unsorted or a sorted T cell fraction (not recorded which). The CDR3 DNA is TGTGCCAGCAGTTTCACTAGCGGGAGCACAGATACGCAGTATTTT. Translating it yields CASSFTSGSTDTQYF.